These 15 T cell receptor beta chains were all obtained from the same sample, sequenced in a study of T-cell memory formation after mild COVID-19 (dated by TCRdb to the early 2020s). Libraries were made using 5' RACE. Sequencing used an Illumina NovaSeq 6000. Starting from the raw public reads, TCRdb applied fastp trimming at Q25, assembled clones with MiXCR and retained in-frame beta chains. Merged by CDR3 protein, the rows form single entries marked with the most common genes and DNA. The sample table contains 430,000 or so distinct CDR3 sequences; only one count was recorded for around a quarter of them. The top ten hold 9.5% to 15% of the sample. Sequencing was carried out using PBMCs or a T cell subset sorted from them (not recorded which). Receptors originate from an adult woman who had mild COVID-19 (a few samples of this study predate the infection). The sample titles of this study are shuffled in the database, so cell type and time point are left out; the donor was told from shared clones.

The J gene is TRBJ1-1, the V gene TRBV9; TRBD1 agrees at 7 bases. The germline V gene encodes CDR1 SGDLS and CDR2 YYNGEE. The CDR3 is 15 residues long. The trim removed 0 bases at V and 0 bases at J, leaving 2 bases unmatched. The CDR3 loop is CASSVEGALNTEAFF. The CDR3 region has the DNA TGTGCCAGCAGCGTAGAGGGGGCCCTGAACACTGAAGCTTTCTTT.

The CDR3 nucleotides read TGCACCAGCAGCCGCCCCGACAGGGTCGCTGAAGCTTTCTTT. As protein: CTSSRPDRVAEAFF. This chain connects TRBV1 to TRBJ1-1; the D call in the table, TRBD1, was not verified against the DNA. TRBV1 is given as a pseudogene. The CDR3 length is 14 residues.

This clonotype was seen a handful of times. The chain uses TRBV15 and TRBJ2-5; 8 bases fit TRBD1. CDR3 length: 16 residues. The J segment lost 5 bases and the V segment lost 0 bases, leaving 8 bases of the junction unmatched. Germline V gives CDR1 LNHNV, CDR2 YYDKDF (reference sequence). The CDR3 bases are TGTGCCACCAGCAGAGAAGACAGGGGCGCGGGGGAGACCCAGTACTTC. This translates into CATSREDRGAGETQYF. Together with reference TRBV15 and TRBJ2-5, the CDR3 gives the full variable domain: DAMVIQNPRYQVTQFGKPVTLSCSQTLNHNVMYWYQQKSSQAPKLLFHYYDKDFNNEADTPDNFQSRRPNTSFCFLDIRSPGLGDTAMYLCATSREDRGAGETQYFGPGTRLLVL.

The CDR3 nucleotides are TGTGCCAGCAGTGAATGGACGGGTAATGAAAAACTGTTTTTT. Its protein product is CASSEWTGNEKLFF. The J gene is TRBJ1-4, the V gene TRBV6-1; D ambiguous. CDR3 size: 14 residues. In germline, CDR1 is MNHNS, CDR2 SASEGT. Trimming cost V 2 bases and J 4 bases, with 8 bases left between them.

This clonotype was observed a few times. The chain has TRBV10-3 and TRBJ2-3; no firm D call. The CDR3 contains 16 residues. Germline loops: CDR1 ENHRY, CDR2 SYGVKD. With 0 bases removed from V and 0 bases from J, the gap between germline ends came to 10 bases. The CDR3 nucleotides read TGTGCCATCAGTGAGTCGCCAGAGCAGAGCACAGATACGCAGTATTTT. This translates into CAISESPEQSTDTQYF.

The CDR3 DNA reads as TGTGCCAGTAGTATGGGACTAGCGGGGAACATTCAGTACTTC. It specifies CASSMGLAGNIQYF. The chain employs TRBV19 and TRBJ2-4, with 13 positions matching TRBD2. This CDR3 spans 14 amino acids. V lost 3 bases, J lost 7 bases, and 0 bases stayed unmatched. CDR1 is LNHDA, CDR2 SQIVND, per germline (reference sequence).

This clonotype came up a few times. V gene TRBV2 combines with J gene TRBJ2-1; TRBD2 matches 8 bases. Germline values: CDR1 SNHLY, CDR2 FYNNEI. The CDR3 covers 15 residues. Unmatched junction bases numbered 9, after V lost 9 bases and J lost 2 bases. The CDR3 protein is CASGLAGSAYNEQFF. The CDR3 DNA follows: TGTGCCAGTGGGTTAGCGGGGAGTGCCTACAATGAGCAGTTCTTC.

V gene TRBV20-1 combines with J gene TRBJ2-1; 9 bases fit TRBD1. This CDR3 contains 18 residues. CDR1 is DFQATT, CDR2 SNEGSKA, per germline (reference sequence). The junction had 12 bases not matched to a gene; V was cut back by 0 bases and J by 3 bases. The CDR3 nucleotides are TGCAGTGCTAGAGATATCAGGACAGGGGACGAAGGCTACAATGAGCAGTTCTTC. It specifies CSARDIRTGDEGYNEQFF.

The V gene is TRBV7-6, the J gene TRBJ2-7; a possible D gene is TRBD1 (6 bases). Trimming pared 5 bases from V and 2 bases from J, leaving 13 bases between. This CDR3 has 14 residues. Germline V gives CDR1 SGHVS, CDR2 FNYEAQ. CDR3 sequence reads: CASSTSTGPYEQYF. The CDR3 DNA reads TGTGCCAGCAGCACTTCGACAGGCCCCTACGAGCAGTACTTC. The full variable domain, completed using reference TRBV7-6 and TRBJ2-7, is GAGVSQSPRYKVTKRGQDVALRCDPISGHVSLYWYRQALGQGPEFLTYFNYEAQQDKSGLPNDRFSAERPEGSISTLTIQRTEQRDSAMYRCASSTSTGPYEQYFGPGTRLTVT.

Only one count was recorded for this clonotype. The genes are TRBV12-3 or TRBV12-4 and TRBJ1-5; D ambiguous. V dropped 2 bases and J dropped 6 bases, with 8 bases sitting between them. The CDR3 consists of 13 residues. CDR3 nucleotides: TGTGCCAGCAGTTTACATCGGGCTCAGCCCCAGCATTTT. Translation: CASSLHRAQPQHF.

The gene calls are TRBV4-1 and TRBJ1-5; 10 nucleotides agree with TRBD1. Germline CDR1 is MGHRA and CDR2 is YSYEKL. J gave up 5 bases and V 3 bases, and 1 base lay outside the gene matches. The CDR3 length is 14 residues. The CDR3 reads CASSHGTGDQPQHF. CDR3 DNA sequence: TGCGCCAGCAGCCATGGGACAGGGGATCAGCCCCAGCATTTT.

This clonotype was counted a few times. The CDR3 DNA sequence: TGTGCCAGCAGCCAAGATACATGGAGCTCCTACGAGCAGTACTTC. It codes for CASSQDTWSSYEQYF. The chain has TRBV3-1 and TRBJ2-7, with D unclear. V was pared by 0 bases and J by 0 bases, with 9 bases between. This CDR3 is 15 amino acids long. Germline V gene data show CDR1 as LGHDT and CDR2 as YNNKEL (reference sequence).

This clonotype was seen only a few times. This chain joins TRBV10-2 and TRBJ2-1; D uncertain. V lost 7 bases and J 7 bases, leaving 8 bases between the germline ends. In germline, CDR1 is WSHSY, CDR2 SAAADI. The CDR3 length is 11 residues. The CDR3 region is CASIGGNEQFF. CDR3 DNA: TGCGCCAGCATAGGCGGTAATGAGCAGTTCTTC.

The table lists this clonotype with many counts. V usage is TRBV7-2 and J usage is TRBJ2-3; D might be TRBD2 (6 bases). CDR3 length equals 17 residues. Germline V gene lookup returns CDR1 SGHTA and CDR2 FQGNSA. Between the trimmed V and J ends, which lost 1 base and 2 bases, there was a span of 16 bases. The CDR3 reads CASSLVAVGTSTDTQYF. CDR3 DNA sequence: TGTGCCAGCAGCTTAGTAGCGGTCGGCACCTCCACAGATACGCAGTATTTT. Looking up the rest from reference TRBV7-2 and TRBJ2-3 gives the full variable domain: GAGVSQSPSNKVTEKGKDVELRCDPISGHTALYWYRQSLGQGLEFLIYFQGNSAPDKSGLPSDRFSAERTGGSVSTLTIQRTQQEDSAVYLCASSLVAVGTSTDTQYFGPGTRLTVL.

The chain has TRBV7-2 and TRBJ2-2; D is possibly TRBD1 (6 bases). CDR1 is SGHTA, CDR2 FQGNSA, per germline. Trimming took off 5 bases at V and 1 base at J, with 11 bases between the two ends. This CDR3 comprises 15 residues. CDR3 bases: TGTGCCAGCAGCCCCCGACAGGTGAACACCGGGGAGCTGTTTTTT. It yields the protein CASSPRQVNTGELFF.